Listed here are 18 T cell receptor beta chains from one sample, sequenced in a study of T cells in Graves' hyperthyroidism and ophthalmopathy. Authors of the study amplified TCR beta CDR3 regions from RNA transcripts. First-round RT-PCR of the TCR CDR3 relied on the HTBI primer set. TCRdb ran MiXCR on the multiplex PCR reads and lists one entry per CDR3 protein. The sample has almost 600,000 distinct CDR3 sequences, approximately 44% seen once; the top ten hold more than 7%. The source material was peripheral blood or thyroid tissue (not recorded which). All receptors derive from a woman between 18 and 30 years old with Graves' hyperthyroidism.

In this sample, this clonotype turned up many times. The chain carries TRBV2 and TRBJ1-2; D remains unclear. This CDR3 contains 13 residues. The V gene's germline CDR1 is SNHLY and CDR2 FYNNEI. V lost 4 bases, J lost 2 bases, and 8 bases lay in between. DNA for the CDR3: TGTGCCAGCAGTGCCCGGACCAACTATGGCTACACCTTC. This translates into CASSARTNYGYTF.

This clonotype occurred many times. This rearrangement joins TRBV5-6 to TRBJ1-6; TRBD1 is a possible D gene (5 bases). Germline assignment: CDR1 SGHDT and CDR2 YYEEEE. The CDR3 has 12 residues. The V end lost 5 bases, the J end lost 12 bases, and 12 bases lay between the germline ends. DNA of the CDR3: TGTGCCAGCAGTCGCTGGGGGATACCCCTCCACTTT. Its translation is CASSRWGIPLHF.

This clonotype has only a few counts. The chain couples TRBV20-1 to TRBJ2-7; possibly TRBD2 for D (6 bases). Germline CDR1 reads DFQATT; CDR2 reads SNEGSKA (reference sequence). This CDR3 comprises 17 residues. With 0 bases removed from V and 1 base from J, the gap between germline ends came to 19 bases. The CDR3 DNA reads as TGCAGTGCTAGAGATGAAACGGGAGCCTCCTTTTCCTACGAGCAGTACTTC. Protein: CSARDETGASFSYEQYF.

Comments on this clonotype: This may arise from a read error, as a much more abundant clone is one base away. The rearrangement uses TRBV29-1 and TRBJ2-7; 11 bases agree with TRBD2. CDR1 is SQVTM, CDR2 ANQGSEA, per germline. This CDR3 has 13 residues. Trimming cost V 4 bases and J 7 bases; bases outside gene matches: 6. CDR3 loop: CSVVASGRNEQYF. CDR3 coding DNA: TGCAGCGTTGTGGCTAGCGGGAGGAATGAGCAGTACTTC.

This clonotype has ten or more counts. The rearrangement joins TRBV20-1 to TRBJ1-1, with a possible D match to TRBD1 (5 bases). V dropped 6 bases and J dropped 2 bases, with 13 bases sitting between them. Looked up from germline, CDR1 is DFQATT and CDR2 is SNEGSKA (reference sequence). This CDR3 is built from 13 residues. CDR3 residues: CSAWGRVNTEAFF. For the CDR3, the DNA is TGCAGTGCGTGGGGACGGGTTAACACTGAAGCTTTCTTT.

This chain uses TRBV20-1 with TRBJ2-6, with a tentative D call TRBD2 (5 bases). Trimming took 6 bases from V and 0 from J, leaving 9 bases between them. The CDR3 contains 14 residues. Looked up from germline, CDR1 is DFQATT and CDR2 is SNEGSKA (reference sequence). CDR3 residues: CSATTSSGANVLTF. The CDR3 DNA reads as TGCAGTGCAACCACTAGCTCTGGGGCCAACGTCCTGACTTTC.

This chain uses TRBV15 with TRBJ1-6; 10 nucleotides align to TRBD1. The germline gives CDR1 LNHNV, CDR2 YYDKDF (reference sequence). Trimming cost V 4 bases and J 10 bases; bases outside gene matches: 4. This CDR3 has 14 amino acids. The CDR3 nucleotides are TGTGCCACCAGCAAAGGACAGGGGGTGTCACCCCTCCACTTT. Amino acids: CATSKGQGVSPLHF.

This clonotype was observed a handful of times. At one end, the junction sequence differs from germline, possibly due to a read error. V and J are TRBV2 and TRBJ2-3; D is perhaps TRBD2 (6 bases). The CDR3 runs to 15 residues. Germline loops: CDR1 SNHLY, CDR2 FYNNEI. The CDR3 region is CASTEWRGLTDTQYF. In DNA, the CDR3 is TGTGCCAGCACTGAATGGCGGGGCCTCACAGATACGCAGTATTTT.

The table lists this clonotype with a few counts. The conserved final phenylalanine or tryptophan is absent from the CDR3, which likely points to a read error. Because the CDR3's place on the DNA is in doubt, the DNA is left out and the CDR3 is given as listed by TCRdb. The gene calls are TRBV12-3 or TRBV12-4 and TRBJ2-5; the DNA was not used to check the table's D call, TRBD2. The CDR3 spans 11 amino acids, including both terminal residues. CDR3 loop: CASSLAGGPYI.

With respect to this clonotype: A much larger clone sits a single nucleotide away, making a read error possible. This CDR3 reads CASSRDGQYF. CDR3 in DNA: TGTGCCAGCAGCCGGGACGGGCAGTACTTC. This chain joins TRBV7-2 and TRBJ2-7; either TRBD1 or TRBD2 may supply D (5 bases each). Trimming pared 5 bases from V and 9 bases from J, leaving 8 bases between. The CDR3 is made up of 10 amino acids. The V gene's germline CDR1 is SGHTA and CDR2 FQGNSA.

CDR3 bases: TGCAGTGCTAGAGATCTGGGACGTATCACTAACTATGGCTACACCTTC. Encoded protein: CSARDLGRITNYGYTF. The chain recombines TRBV20-1 with TRBJ1-2, with TRBD1 as a possible D gene (5 bases). Germline CDR1 reads DFQATT; CDR2 reads SNEGSKA (reference sequence). V was trimmed by 0 bases and J by 0 bases, leaving 14 bases between them. The CDR3 consists of 16 residues.

This clonotype turned up a few times. A much bigger clone sits one base away, suggesting this may be a read error. This chain connects TRBV12-3 or TRBV12-4 to TRBJ1-1, with 7 bases aligning to TRBD1. This CDR3 has 12 amino acids. V dropped 5 bases and J dropped 10; count of bases not matched to a gene: 7. CDR3 in DNA: TGTGCCAGCAGTCCTGGACAGGTAGGAGCTTTCTTT. Protein: CASSPGQVGAFF.

The chain links TRBV19 to TRBJ2-7; the D is unclear. Trimming took off 5 bases at V and 3 bases at J, with 11 bases between the two ends. This CDR3 has 13 residues. Germline assignment: CDR1 LNHDA and CDR2 SQIVND (reference sequence). The CDR3 coding sequence is TGTGCCAGTAGTTCGGTGCCGGGCTACGAGCAGTACTTC. This codes for CASSSVPGYEQYF.

The chain joins TRBV7-9 to TRBJ1-2, with 11 nucleotides matching TRBD1. Germline assignment: CDR1 SEHNR and CDR2 FQNEAQ (reference sequence). V shed 6 bases and J 2 bases; nucleotides not matched to a gene: 11. The length of the CDR3 is 17 residues. The CDR3 sequence: CASSRGQGASMNYGYTF. Here the CDR3 DNA reads TGTGCCAGCAGTCGAGGACAGGGGGCATCAATGAACTATGGCTACACCTTC.

The rearrangement links TRBV9 to TRBJ2-1, with 7 bases matching TRBD2. V was pared by 0 bases and J by 6 bases, with 3 bases of the junction left unmatched. The CDR3 is made up of 14 amino acids. Per germline, CDR1 SGDLS and CDR2 YYNGEE. CDR3 sequence: CASSVVGGSNEQFF. CDR3 in DNA: TGTGCCAGCAGCGTAGTAGGCGGGAGCAATGAGCAGTTCTTC.

The rearrangement joins TRBV27 to TRBJ1-6; D is unclear. Trimming took 4 bases from V and 7 from J, leaving 17 bases between them. Germline-derived CDR1 and CDR2 are MNHEY and SMNVEV (reference sequence). The CDR3 sequence is 16 residues long. CDR3 sequence: CASSSRGMTRNSPLHF. CDR3 bases: TGTGCCAGCAGTTCACGGGGTATGACCCGGAATTCACCCCTCCACTTT.

As concerns this clonotype: At one of its ends the junction is not consistent with the germline gene, which may arise from a read error. The chain couples TRBV3-1 to TRBJ2-5; D is unresolved. This CDR3 has 13 residues. Germline CDR1 and CDR2: LGHDT and YNNKEL (reference sequence). CDR3 in DNA: TGTGCCGGCAGCCGAGATTTGCGGGAGACCCAGTACTTC. This sequence encodes CAGSRDLRETQYF.

This clonotype was observed a single time. This chain joins TRBV11-2 and TRBJ1-1, with 10 bases that match TRBD1. The CDR3 spans 15 residues. The J segment lost 7 bases and the V segment lost 7 bases, leaving 12 bases of the junction unmatched. The germline CDR1 and CDR2 sequences are SGHAT and FQNNGV. CDR3 protein: CASTPGDRGRGEAFF. The CDR3 bases are TGTGCCAGCACCCCGGGAGACAGGGGGCGGGGTGAAGCTTTCTTT.